What follows describes a single T cell receptor (beta chain). The data originate from a study of blood T cell repertoires in COVID-19. Study-level background: Whether acute or convalescent, the COVID-19 samples came from the United States, Italy and Spain. PBMCs, B-cell-depleted T cells, or T cells were the source of the cDNA or gDNA that made up the material.

The CDR3 loop spans 16 amino acids. The trim removed 3 bases at V and 1 base at J, leaving 5 bases unmatched. Germline V CDR1 and CDR2: SGHKS, YYEKEE (reference sequence). Participants had their cohort set by participant-reported clinical history. How the authors handled the data: Estimation of nucleated cell counts was performed using reference gene primer amplification. Data came from immunoSEQ multiplex PCR; TCRdb stores just in-frame clones and leaves some out. V, J and clone size reflect that table, while D and trimming were determined from the DNA. The sample has 400,000 to 550,000 clones, about 90% seen once.

This TCR was recovered from a woman aged 18-29 years with acute COVID-19. The rearrangement links TRBV5-5 to TRBJ2-3; 10 nucleotides match TRBD1. Sequenced sample: PBMCs or T cells enriched from blood (not recorded which). CDR3 DNA: TGTGCCAGCAGCTCTGGGGGGACAGGGGGCACAGATACGCAGTATTTT. Translated, it gives CASSSGGTGGTDTQYF.